This T cell receptor (beta chain) was identified in a study of blood T cell repertoires in COVID-19. About the research overall: PBMCs, B-cell-depleted T cells, or T cells were the source of the cDNA or gDNA that made up the material.

Original methodology: How many nucleated cells were present was estimated from reference gene primer amplification. Sequencing was performed with immunoSEQ multiplex PCR; in TCRdb, only in-frame clones are kept and a portion is missing. D and trimming come from the DNA, and the V and J calls and clone size come from that table. Of around 65,000 clones listed, roughly 81% are singletons. The specimen sequenced was peripheral blood. This clonotype was sampled from a man older than 75 with acute or convalescent COVID-19.

In DNA form, the CDR3 reads TGTGCCAGCAGCCAAACTCCAGATACGCAGTATTTT. Protein sequence: CASSQTPDTQYF. The gene calls are TRBV14 and TRBJ2-3; D remains unclear. Germline V lookup: CDR1 SGHDN, CDR2 FVKESK. V shed 2 bases and J shed 4 bases, with 4 bases lying between them. This CDR3 is built from 12 residues.